This T cell receptor (beta chain) comes out of a study of cytomegalovirus exposure and HLA in healthy donors. Study findings and constraints: HLA allele associations emerged for 17,000 or so TCR beta sequences in a later analysis, at 0.05 false discovery rate.

The study ran its PCR with 60 Vbeta and 13 Jbeta primers. Here immunoSEQ multiplex PCR was the method, and the copy in TCRdb shows in-frame clones only, minus some. The repertoire holds 130,000 or so clones, with 76% as singletons. V lost 5 bases, J lost 7 bases, and 9 bases stayed unmatched. The CDR3 has 15 amino acids. Germline assignment: CDR1 SGHTA and CDR2 FQGNSA. A word on this clone: The antigen remains undetermined.

Sequencing was carried out using PBMCs. The clonotype was recovered from a female donor in good health and CMV-seropositive. V usage is TRBV7-2 and J usage is TRBJ1-3; 9 bases agree with TRBD1. The CDR3 DNA sequence: TGTGCCAGCAGCCAGGACAGGGGCTGGGTGAACACCATATATTTT. Translated: CASSQDRGWVNTIYF.